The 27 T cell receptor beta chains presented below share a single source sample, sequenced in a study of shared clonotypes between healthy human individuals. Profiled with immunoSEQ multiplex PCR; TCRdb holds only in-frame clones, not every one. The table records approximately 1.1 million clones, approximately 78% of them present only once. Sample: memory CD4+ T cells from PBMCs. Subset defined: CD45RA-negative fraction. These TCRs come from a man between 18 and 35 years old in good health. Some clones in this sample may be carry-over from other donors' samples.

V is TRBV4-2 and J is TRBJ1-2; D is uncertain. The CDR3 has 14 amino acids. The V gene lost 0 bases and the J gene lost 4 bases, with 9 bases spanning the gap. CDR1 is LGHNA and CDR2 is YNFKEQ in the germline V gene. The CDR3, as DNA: TGTGCCAGCAGCCAAGAGCCAGAAAGCTATGGCTACACCTTC. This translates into CASSQEPESYGYTF.

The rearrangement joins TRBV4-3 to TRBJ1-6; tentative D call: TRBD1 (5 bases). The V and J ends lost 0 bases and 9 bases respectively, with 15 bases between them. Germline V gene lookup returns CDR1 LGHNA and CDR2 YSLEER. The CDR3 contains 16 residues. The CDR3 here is CASSQDPGGRGSPLHF. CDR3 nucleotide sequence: TGCGCCAGCAGCCAAGATCCGGGGGGGAGAGGTTCACCCCTCCACTTT.

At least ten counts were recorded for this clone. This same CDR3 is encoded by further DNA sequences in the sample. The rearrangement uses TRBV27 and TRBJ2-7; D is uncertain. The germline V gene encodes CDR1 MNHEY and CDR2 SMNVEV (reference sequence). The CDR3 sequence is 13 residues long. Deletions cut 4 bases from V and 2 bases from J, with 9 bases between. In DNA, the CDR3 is TGTGCCAGCAGTTCCCAAAACGCCTACGAGCAGTACTTC. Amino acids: CASSSQNAYEQYF.

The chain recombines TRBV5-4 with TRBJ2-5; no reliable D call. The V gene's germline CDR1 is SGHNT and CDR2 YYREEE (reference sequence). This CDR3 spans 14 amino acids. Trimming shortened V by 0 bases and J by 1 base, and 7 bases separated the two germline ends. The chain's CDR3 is CASSLVPIQETQYF. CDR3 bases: TGTGCCAGCAGCTTGGTGCCCATCCAAGAGACCCAGTACTTC.

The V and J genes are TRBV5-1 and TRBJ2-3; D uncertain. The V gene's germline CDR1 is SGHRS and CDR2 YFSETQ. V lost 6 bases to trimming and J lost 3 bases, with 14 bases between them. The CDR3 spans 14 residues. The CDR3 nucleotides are TGCGCCAGCAACTTCGGACCACCAACAGATACGCAGTATTTT. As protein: CASNFGPPTDTQYF.

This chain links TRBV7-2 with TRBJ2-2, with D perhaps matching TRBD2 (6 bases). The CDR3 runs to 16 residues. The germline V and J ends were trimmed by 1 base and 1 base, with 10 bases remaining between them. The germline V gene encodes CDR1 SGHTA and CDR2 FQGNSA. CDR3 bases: TGTGCCAGCAGCTTAGTTTGGGGAGGGAACACCGGGGAGCTGTTTTTT. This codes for CASSLVWGGNTGELFF. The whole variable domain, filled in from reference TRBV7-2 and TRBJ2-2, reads GAGVSQSPSNKVTEKGKDVELRCDPISGHTALYWYRQSLGQGLEFLIYFQGNSAPDKSGLPSDRFSAERTGGSVSTLTIQRTQQEDSAVYLCASSLVWGGNTGELFFGEGSRLTVL.

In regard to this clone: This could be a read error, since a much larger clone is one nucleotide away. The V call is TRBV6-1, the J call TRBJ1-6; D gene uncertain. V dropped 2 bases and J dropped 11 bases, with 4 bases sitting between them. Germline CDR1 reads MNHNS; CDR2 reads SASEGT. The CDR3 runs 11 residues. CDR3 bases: TGTGCCAGCAGTGAATGGGCACCCCTCCACTTT. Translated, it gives CASSEWAPLHF.

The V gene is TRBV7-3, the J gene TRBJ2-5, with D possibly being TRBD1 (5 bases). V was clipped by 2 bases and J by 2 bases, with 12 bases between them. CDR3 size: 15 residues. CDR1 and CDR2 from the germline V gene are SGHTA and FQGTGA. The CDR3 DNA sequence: TGTGCCAGCAGCTTAGGGCAGGGCTATCAAGAGACCCAGTACTTC. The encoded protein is CASSLGQGYQETQYF.

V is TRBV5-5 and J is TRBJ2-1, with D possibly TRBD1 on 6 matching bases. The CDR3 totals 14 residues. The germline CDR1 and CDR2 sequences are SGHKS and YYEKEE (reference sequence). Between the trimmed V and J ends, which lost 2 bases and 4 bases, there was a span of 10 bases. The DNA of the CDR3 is TGTGCCAGCAGCTTTGTGGGGGCATACAATGAGCAGTTCTTC. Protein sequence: CASSFVGAYNEQFF.

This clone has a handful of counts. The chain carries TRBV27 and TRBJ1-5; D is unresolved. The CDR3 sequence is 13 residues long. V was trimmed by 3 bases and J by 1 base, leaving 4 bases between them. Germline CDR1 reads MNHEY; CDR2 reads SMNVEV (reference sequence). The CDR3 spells CASSLDSNQPQHF. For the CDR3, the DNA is TGTGCCAGCAGTTTGGACAGCAATCAGCCCCAGCATTTT.

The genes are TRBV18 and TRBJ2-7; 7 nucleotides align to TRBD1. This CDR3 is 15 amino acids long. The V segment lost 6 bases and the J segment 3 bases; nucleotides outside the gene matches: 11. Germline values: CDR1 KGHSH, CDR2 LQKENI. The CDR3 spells CASSPKTGANYEQYF. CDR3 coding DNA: TGTGCCAGCTCCCCTAAAACAGGGGCGAACTACGAGCAGTACTTC.

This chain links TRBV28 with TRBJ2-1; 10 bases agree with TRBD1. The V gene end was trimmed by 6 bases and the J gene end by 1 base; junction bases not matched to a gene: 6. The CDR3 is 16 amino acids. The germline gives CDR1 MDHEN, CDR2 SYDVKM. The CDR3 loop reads CASRSRDRGSYNEQFF. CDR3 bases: TGTGCCAGCAGATCCCGGGACAGGGGATCCTACAATGAGCAGTTCTTC. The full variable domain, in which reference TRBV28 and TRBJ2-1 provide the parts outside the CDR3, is DVKVTQSSRYLVKRTGEKVFLECVQDMDHENMFWYRQDPGLGLRLIYFSYDVKMKEKGDIPEGYSVSREKKERFSLILESASTNQTSMYLCASRSRDRGSYNEQFFGPGTRLTVL.

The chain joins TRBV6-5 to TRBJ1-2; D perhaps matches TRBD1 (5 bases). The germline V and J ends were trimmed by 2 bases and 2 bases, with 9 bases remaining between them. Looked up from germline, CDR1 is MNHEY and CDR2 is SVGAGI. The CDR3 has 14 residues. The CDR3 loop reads CASSYARDNYGYTF. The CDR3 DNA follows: TGTGCCAGCAGTTACGCGAGGGACAACTATGGCTACACCTTC.

The CDR3 spells CASSLDGNYGYTF. DNA for the CDR3: TGTGCCAGCAGCTTAGACGGAAACTATGGCTACACCTTC. V and J are TRBV11-1 and TRBJ1-2, with D unclear. The V end lost 1 base, the J end lost 2 bases, and 5 bases lay between the germline ends. CDR1 and CDR2 (germline): SGHAT, FQDESV (reference sequence). This CDR3 contains 13 residues. Using reference TRBV11-1 and TRBJ1-2 for the parts outside the CDR3, the full variable domain is EAEVAQSPRYKITEKSQAVAFWCDPISGHATLYWYRQILGQGPELLVQFQDESVVDDSQLPKDRFSAERLKGVDSTLKIQPAELGDSAMYLCASSLDGNYGYTFGSGTRLTVV.

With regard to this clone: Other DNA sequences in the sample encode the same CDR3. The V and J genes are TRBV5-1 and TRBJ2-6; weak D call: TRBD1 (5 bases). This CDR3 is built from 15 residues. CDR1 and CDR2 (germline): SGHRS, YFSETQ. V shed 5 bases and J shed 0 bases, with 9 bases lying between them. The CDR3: CASRPTGSGANVLTF. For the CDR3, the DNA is TGCGCCAGCAGGCCAACAGGCTCTGGGGCCAACGTCCTGACTTTC.

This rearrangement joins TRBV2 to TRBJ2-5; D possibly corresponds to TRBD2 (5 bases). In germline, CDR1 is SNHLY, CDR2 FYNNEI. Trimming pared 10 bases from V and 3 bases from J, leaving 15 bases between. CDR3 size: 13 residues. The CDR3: CATERETKETQYF. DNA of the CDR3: TGTGCCACAGAGAGGGAGACCAAAGAGACCCAGTACTTC. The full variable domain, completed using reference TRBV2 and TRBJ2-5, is EPEVTQTPSHQVTQMGQEVILRCVPISNHLYFYWYRQILGQKVEFLVSFYNNEISEKSEIFDDQFSVERPDGSNFTLKIRSTKLEDSAMYFCATERETKETQYFGPGTRLLVL.

In DNA, the CDR3 is TGTGCCAGCAGACTAGCGGTCCCTTCCAGCGAGCAGTACTTC. Protein product: CASRLAVPSSEQYF. V gene TRBV2 combines with J gene TRBJ2-7; 8 bases are a match to TRBD2. The CDR3 extends over 14 amino acids. V lost 6 bases and J lost 6; bases outside the gene matches: 10. Looked up from germline, CDR1 is SNHLY and CDR2 is FYNNEI.

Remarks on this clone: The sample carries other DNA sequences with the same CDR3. CDR3 sequence (DNA): TGTGCCAGCAGCTTAGTAACAGGACAAGAGACCCAGTACTTC. Encoded protein: CASSLVTGQETQYF. J is TRBJ2-5 and V is TRBV7-2, with D possibly being TRBD1 (5 bases). V was shortened by 1 base and J by 2 bases, with 8 bases between the two germline ends. Germline assignment: CDR1 SGHTA and CDR2 FQGNSA. The CDR3 contains 14 residues. Complete variable domain (other parts from reference TRBV7-2 and TRBJ2-5): GAGVSQSPSNKVTEKGKDVELRCDPISGHTALYWYRQSLGQGLEFLIYFQGNSAPDKSGLPSDRFSAERTGGSVSTLTIQRTQQEDSAVYLCASSLVTGQETQYFGPGTRLLVL.

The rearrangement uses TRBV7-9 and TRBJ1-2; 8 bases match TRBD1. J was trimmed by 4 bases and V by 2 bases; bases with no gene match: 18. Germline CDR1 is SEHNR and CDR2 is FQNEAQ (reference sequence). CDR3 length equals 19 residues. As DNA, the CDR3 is TGTGCCAGCAGCTTACAGGGGACCGACAGGGGCCAGAGGTTCTATGGCTACACCTTC. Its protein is CASSLQGTDRGQRFYGYTF.

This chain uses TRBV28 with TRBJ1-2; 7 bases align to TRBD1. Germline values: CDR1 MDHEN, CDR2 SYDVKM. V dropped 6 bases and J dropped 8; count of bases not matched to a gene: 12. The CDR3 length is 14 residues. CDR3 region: CASSIRQGPNGYTF. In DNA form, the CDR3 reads TGTGCCAGCAGCATTAGACAGGGCCCTAACGGCTACACCTTC.

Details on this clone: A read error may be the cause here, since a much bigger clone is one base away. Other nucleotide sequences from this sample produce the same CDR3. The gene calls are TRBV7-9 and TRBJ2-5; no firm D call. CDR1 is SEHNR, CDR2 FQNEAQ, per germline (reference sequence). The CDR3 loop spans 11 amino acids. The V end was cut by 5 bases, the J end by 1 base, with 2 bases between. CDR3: CASSPQETQYF. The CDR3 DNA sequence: TGTGCCAGCAGCCCCCAAGAGACCCAGTACTTC.

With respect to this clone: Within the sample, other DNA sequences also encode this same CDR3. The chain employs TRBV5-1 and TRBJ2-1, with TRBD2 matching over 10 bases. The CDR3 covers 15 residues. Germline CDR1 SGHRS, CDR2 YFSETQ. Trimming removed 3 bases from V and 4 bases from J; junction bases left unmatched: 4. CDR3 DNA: TGCGCCAGCAGCTGGACTAGCGGCCCTTACAATGAGCAGTTCTTC. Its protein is CASSWTSGPYNEQFF.

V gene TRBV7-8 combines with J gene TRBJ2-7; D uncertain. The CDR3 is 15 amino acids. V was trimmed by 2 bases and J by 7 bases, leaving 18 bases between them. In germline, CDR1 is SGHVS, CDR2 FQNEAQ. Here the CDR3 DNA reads TGTGCCAGCAGCTTATTCAGGACCCCTTCCGGGGAGCAGTACTTC. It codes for CASSLFRTPSGEQYF.

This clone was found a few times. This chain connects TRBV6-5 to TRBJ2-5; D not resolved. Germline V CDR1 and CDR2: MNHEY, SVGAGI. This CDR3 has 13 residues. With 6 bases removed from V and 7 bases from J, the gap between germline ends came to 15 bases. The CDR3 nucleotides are TGTGCCAGCAGCCCCGGGTCTATGGGGACCCAGTACTTC. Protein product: CASSPGSMGTQYF.

CDR3 in amino acids: CASGLATGGVYTEAFF. CDR3 coding DNA: TGTGCTAGTGGTTTGGCGACAGGCGGAGTGTACACTGAAGCTTTCTTT. The chain uses TRBV12-5 and TRBJ1-1; tentatively, D is TRBD1 (6 bases). The length of the CDR3 is 16 residues. Between the trimmed V and J ends, which lost 1 base and 3 bases, there was a span of 15 bases. Germline V gene data show CDR1 as LGHNT and CDR2 as FRNRAP.

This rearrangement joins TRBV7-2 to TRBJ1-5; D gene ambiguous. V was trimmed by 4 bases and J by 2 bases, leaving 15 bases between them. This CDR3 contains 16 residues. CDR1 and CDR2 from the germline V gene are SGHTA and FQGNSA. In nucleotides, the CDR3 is TGTGCCAGCAGCTCAAGGCCCTGGGGAGGCAATCAGCCCCAGCATTTT. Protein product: CASSSRPWGGNQPQHF. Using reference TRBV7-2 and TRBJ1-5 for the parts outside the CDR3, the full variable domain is GAGVSQSPSNKVTEKGKDVELRCDPISGHTALYWYRQSLGQGLEFLIYFQGNSAPDKSGLPSDRFSAERTGGSVSTLTIQRTQQEDSAVYLCASSSRPWGGNQPQHFGDGTRLSIL.

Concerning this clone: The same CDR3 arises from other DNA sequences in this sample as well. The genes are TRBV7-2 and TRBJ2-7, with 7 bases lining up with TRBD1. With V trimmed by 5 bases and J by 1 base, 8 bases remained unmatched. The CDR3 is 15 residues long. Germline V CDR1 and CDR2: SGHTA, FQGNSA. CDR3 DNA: TGTGCCAGCAGCCCCCGCCGGGACAGATCCTACGAGCAGTACTTC. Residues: CASSPRRDRSYEQYF.